The clone carrying this T cell receptor (beta chain) has more than one count but fewer than ten. Its antigen is currently unknown. The PCR ran on 60 Vbeta and 13 Jbeta primers. TCRdb's copy holds only in-frame clones and misses some; the assay was immunoSEQ multiplex PCR. The sample contains some 80,000 clones, 62% of which appear only once. This sample is part of a study of cytomegalovirus exposure and HLA in healthy donors. Overall study: Previous work identified 95 million to 140 million unique TCR beta sequences from about 179 million T cells. Findings and caveats of the study: Among TCR beta chains, those listed as cytomegalovirus-associated numbered over 150. CMV serostatus was the only immune exposure information that was available. Being productive about 87% or about 30% of the time was typical of most TCR beta V segments in an earlier analysis.

The CDR3 runs to 16 residues. The V and J ends lost 0 bases and 0 bases respectively, with 13 bases between them. The V gene's germline CDR1 is SGDLS and CDR2 YYNGEE. The sample consisted of PBMCs. The chain recombines TRBV9 with TRBJ2-7; D gene uncertain. This clonotype was obtained from a male donor in good health and CMV-seropositive. CDR3 in amino acids: CASSVAPVTSSYEQYF. Written as DNA, the CDR3 is TGTGCCAGCAGCGTAGCTCCGGTGACAAGCTCCTACGAGCAGTACTTC.